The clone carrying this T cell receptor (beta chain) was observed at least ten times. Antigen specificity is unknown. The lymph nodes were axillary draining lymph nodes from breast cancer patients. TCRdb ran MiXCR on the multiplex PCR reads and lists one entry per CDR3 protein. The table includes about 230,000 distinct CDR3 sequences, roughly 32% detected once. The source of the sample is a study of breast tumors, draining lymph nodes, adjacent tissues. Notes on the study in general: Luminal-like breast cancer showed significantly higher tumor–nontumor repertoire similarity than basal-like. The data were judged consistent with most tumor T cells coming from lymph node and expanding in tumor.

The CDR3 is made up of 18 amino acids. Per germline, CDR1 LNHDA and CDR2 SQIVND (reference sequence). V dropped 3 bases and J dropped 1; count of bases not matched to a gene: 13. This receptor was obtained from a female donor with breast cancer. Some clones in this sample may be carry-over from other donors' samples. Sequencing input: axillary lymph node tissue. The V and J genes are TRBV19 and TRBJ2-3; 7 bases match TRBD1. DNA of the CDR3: TGTGCCAGTAGTATGACGGGTACAGGGGTTATTGGCACAGATACGCAGTATTTT. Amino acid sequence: CASSMTGTGVIGTDTQYF.